The 15 T cell receptor beta chains listed next were all sequenced from one sample in a study of blood T cells in healthy people across ages (dated by TCRdb to between 2014 and 2017). To prepare the library, 5' RACE was applied. TCRdb records Illumina HiSeq 2500 as the sequencer. A second PCR of roughly 7 to 11 cycles was performed with a sample-barcoded 5' primer and a J-beta primer mix. Through fastp at Q25 and MiXCR, TCRdb rebuilt clones from the public reads, retaining in-frame beta chains. Each record represents a unique CDR3 protein, reported with the most common genes and DNA among its rows. This sample holds fewer than 900,000 distinct CDR3 sequences; around 40% were observed only once. In total, the top ten clones hold around 20% of the sample. The sequenced sample consisted of blood. The receptors here all came from a woman aged 55-70 years in good health.

A single count supports this clonotype. The J gene is TRBJ2-3, the V gene TRBV10-3; either TRBD1 or TRBD2 may fit D (5 bases each). Trimming stripped 3 bases from V and 0 bases from J, with 13 bases between. The germline gives CDR1 ENHRY, CDR2 SYGVKD. This CDR3 is 16 amino acids long. The chain's CDR3 is CAISDRAGTSTDTQYF. In nucleotides, the CDR3 is TGTGCCATCAGTGATCGTGCAGGGACGAGCACAGATACGCAGTATTTT.

The chain uses TRBV20-1 and TRBJ1-5; D is perhaps TRBD1 (6 bases). Germline V gives CDR1 DFQATT, CDR2 SNEGSKA (reference sequence). The CDR3 spans 14 residues. The ends were cut back, 6 bases at V and 4 bases at J, with 16 bases in the middle. The CDR3 here is CSAPQTGANQPQHF. The CDR3 nucleotides are TGCAGTGCACCTCAGACAGGAGCAAATCAGCCCCAGCATTTT.

This clonotype was recorded many times. This chain joins TRBV20-1 and TRBJ2-3; D tentatively fits TRBD1 or TRBD2 (6 bases each). Between the trimmed V and J ends, which lost 5 bases and 1 base, there was a span of 10 bases. The germline CDR1 and CDR2 sequences are DFQATT and SNEGSKA (reference sequence). CDR3 length equals 13 residues. As DNA, the CDR3 is TGCAGTGCTGGGAGGACAGGCACAGATACGCAGTATTTT. This codes for CSAGRTGTDTQYF.

This clonotype came up a few times. V usage is TRBV19 and J usage is TRBJ2-7, with unresolved D. Between the trimmed V and J ends, which lost 2 bases and 5 bases, there was a span of 13 bases. Germline loops: CDR1 LNHDA, CDR2 SQIVND (reference sequence). The CDR3 length is 14 residues. The DNA of the CDR3 is TGTGCCAGTAGTATAACCGTTGTGAGCGACGAGCAGTACTTC. Residues: CASSITVVSDEQYF.

This clonotype was seen a few times. The chain combines TRBV7-2 with TRBJ1-1, with no clear D. Trimming removed 7 bases at V and 2 bases at J, with 14 bases between. CDR1 and CDR2 from the germline V gene are SGHTA and FQGNSA. This CDR3 spans 14 amino acids. In nucleotides, the CDR3 is TGTGCCAGCACCTCCCAGGCGACCAACACTGAAGCTTTCTTT. This codes for CASTSQATNTEAFF. Using reference TRBV7-2 and TRBJ1-1 for the parts outside the CDR3, the full variable domain is GAGVSQSPSNKVTEKGKDVELRCDPISGHTALYWYRQSLGQGLEFLIYFQGNSAPDKSGLPSDRFSAERTGGSVSTLTIQRTQQEDSAVYLCASTSQATNTEAFFGQGTRLTVV.

A few counts support this clonotype. The rearrangement joins TRBV7-2 to TRBJ2-1; 11 nucleotides match TRBD2. There are 16 residues in the CDR3. The J segment lost 6 bases and the V segment lost 4 bases, leaving 8 bases of the junction unmatched. Germline loops: CDR1 SGHTA, CDR2 FQGNSA. The CDR3 bases are TGTGCCAGCAGCTCCTCAGGGACTAGCGGATCCAATGAGCAGTTCTTC. It translates to CASSSSGTSGSNEQFF. Filled out from reference TRBV7-2 and TRBJ2-1, the complete variable domain reads GAGVSQSPSNKVTEKGKDVELRCDPISGHTALYWYRQSLGQGLEFLIYFQGNSAPDKSGLPSDRFSAERTGGSVSTLTIQRTQQEDSAVYLCASSSSGTSGSNEQFFGPGTRLTVL.

A few counts support this clonotype. The gene calls are TRBV29-1 and TRBJ1-2; D is unresolved. The germline CDR1 and CDR2 sequences are SQVTM and ANQGSEA. V shed 4 bases and J shed 0 bases, with 9 bases lying between them. This CDR3 is built from 13 residues. CDR3 amino acids: CSVARSANYGYTF. The CDR3, as DNA: TGCAGCGTTGCACGATCAGCTAACTATGGCTACACCTTC.

This clonotype was recorded many times. CDR3 loop: CASRHRGRDTQYF. The CDR3 nucleotides read TGTGCCAGCAGGCACAGGGGGCGAGATACGCAGTATTTT. The V gene is TRBV6-5, the J gene TRBJ2-3; TRBD1 agrees at 9 bases. The CDR3 runs 13 residues. Germline CDR1 and CDR2: MNHEY and SVGAGI. J was trimmed by 5 bases and V by 6 bases; bases with no gene match: 3.

This chain links TRBV20-1 with TRBJ1-5; maybe TRBD1 (6 bases). Germline V gives CDR1 DFQATT, CDR2 SNEGSKA (reference sequence). Trimming removed 2 bases from V and 4 bases from J, with 12 bases in between. The length of the CDR3 is 14 residues. CDR3 sequence reads: CSARRGAPNQPQHF. CDR3 DNA: TGCAGTGCTAGAAGGGGGGCCCCTAATCAGCCCCAGCATTTT.

The rearrangement uses TRBV27 and TRBJ2-3; D not certain. Germline values: CDR1 MNHEY, CDR2 SMNVEV (reference sequence). The CDR3 is 13 amino acids. The V gene lost 1 base and the J gene lost 3 bases, with 5 bases spanning the gap. The CDR3 spells CASSLFGTDTQYF. The DNA of the CDR3 is TGTGCCAGCAGTTTATTCGGTACAGATACGCAGTATTTT.

The chain joins TRBV7-2 to TRBJ2-7, with 11 bases aligning to TRBD2. Germline V gene lookup returns CDR1 SGHTA and CDR2 FQGNSA. With 3 bases clipped from V and 3 bases from J, the junction kept 13 bases outside the gene matches. The CDR3 runs 18 residues. The CDR3 DNA is TGTGCCAGCAGCTTGCGGGCTAGCGGGAGGTCCTGGGACTACGAGCAGTACTTC. This translates into CASSLRASGRSWDYEQYF.

The V gene is TRBV7-9, the J gene TRBJ1-4, with 7 nucleotides matching TRBD1. The CDR3 has 15 residues. The germline V gene has CDR1 SEHNR and CDR2 FQNEAQ (reference sequence). V trimming: 2 bases; J trimming: 4 bases; junction bases outside the gene matches: 4. CDR3 in DNA: TGTGCCAGCAGCTTATGGGACAGAGATAATGAAAAACTGTTTTTT. The encoded protein is CASSLWDRDNEKLFF.

This clonotype was seen a few times. This rearrangement joins TRBV3-1 to TRBJ2-7; 9 nucleotides align to TRBD1. Germline V CDR1 and CDR2: LGHDT, YNNKEL (reference sequence). The CDR3 is 15 residues long. V lost 1 base and J lost 2; bases outside the gene matches: 3. The CDR3 sequence: CASSQVHRGPYEQYF. The CDR3 DNA follows: TGTGCCAGCAGCCAAGTGCACAGGGGGCCCTACGAGCAGTACTTC.

This clonotype was picked up many times. The chain joins TRBV29-1 to TRBJ2-1; D is unclear. The CDR3 consists of 11 residues. The V gene's germline CDR1 is SQVTM and CDR2 ANQGSEA. V gave up 7 bases and J gave up 9 bases, with 13 bases separating them. This CDR3 is CSETRNSEQFF. CDR3 DNA: TGCAGCGAGACACGGAACAGTGAGCAGTTCTTC.

This clonotype was detected a few times. The chain is built from TRBV3-1 and TRBJ1-1; 8 bases fit TRBD1. The CDR3 sequence is 11 residues long. Germline V gives CDR1 LGHDT, CDR2 YNNKEL (reference sequence). V was pared by 5 bases and J by 8 bases, with 1 base of the junction left unmatched. The CDR3 protein is CASSSGGEAFF. The CDR3 region has the DNA TGTGCCAGCAGCTCAGGGGGCGAAGCTTTCTTT. The full variable domain, with the rest looked up from reference TRBV3-1 and TRBJ1-1, is DTAVSQTPKYLVTQMGNDKSIKCEQNLGHDTMYWYKQDSKKFLKIMFSYNNKELIINETVPNRFSPKSPDKAHLNLHINSLELGDSAVYFCASSSGGEAFFGQGTRLTVV.